The 14 T cell receptor beta chains listed next were all sequenced from one sample in a study of blood T cell repertoires in COVID-19 (dated by TCRdb to the early 2020s). Libraries were built with the immunoSEQ multiplex PCR assay. The table was pulled from immuneACCESS by TCRdb, which kept in-frame rearrangements only. Such tables lose some clones; where checked, under half of the loss comes from unresolved V genes, and the rest has no known cause. The sample includes 130,000 to 150,000 clones, with roughly 86% observed a single time. The top ten clones comprise roughly 15% of the sample. The sequencing input was peripheral blood. These receptors originate from a human donor with acute or convalescent COVID-19. The donor label of this sample is uncertain.

V and J are TRBV6-2 or TRBV6-3 and TRBJ2-6, with D perhaps matching TRBD2 (6 bases). The CDR3 is made up of 15 amino acids. Germline V CDR1 and CDR2: MNHEY, SVGEGT. V was pared by 5 bases and J by 4 bases, with 12 bases between. CDR3 bases: TGTGCCAGCAGTACAGGAGGGGTAGGGGCCAACGTCCTGACTTTC. This codes for CASSTGGVGANVLTF.

The chain recombines TRBV5-8 with TRBJ1-2; D unclear. V lost 2 bases, J lost 7 bases, and 24 bases lay in between. Germline loops: CDR1 SGHTS, CDR2 YDEGEE. The CDR3 consists of 17 residues. The chain's CDR3 is CASSLAAMRGAGGGYTF. For the CDR3, the DNA is TGTGCCAGCAGCTTAGCCGCAATGCGGGGAGCAGGAGGTGGCTACACCTTC.

The V and J genes are TRBV5-1 and TRBJ2-3, with 9 bases matching TRBD1. This CDR3 has 15 amino acids. Trimming took 2 bases from V and 1 from J; bases not matched to a gene: 2. Germline V lookup: CDR1 SGHRS, CDR2 YFSETQ. CDR3 region: CASSLWDRGTDTQYF. The DNA for the CDR3 is TGCGCCAGCAGCTTATGGGACAGGGGCACAGATACGCAGTATTTT.

This clone was detected only once. This sequence joins TRBV30 and TRBJ1-1; D may be TRBD1 (6 bases). Deletions cut 2 bases from V and 7 bases from J, with 17 bases between. Germline CDR1 reads GTSNPN; CDR2 reads SVGIG (reference sequence). CDR3 length: 14 residues. The CDR3 is CAWSPGHGTGEAFF. The CDR3, as DNA: TGTGCCTGGAGTCCGGGACATGGGACGGGTGAAGCTTTCTTT.

Points on this clone: This may be a read error, as it is one base from a much larger clone. This chain uses TRBV3-1 (or the pseudogene TRBV3-2) with TRBJ2-3; D is possibly TRBD2 (5 bases). This CDR3 spans 14 amino acids. From germline, CDR1 is LGHDT and CDR2 YNNKEL (reference sequence). This CDR3 is CASSLGVGTDMQYF. CDR3 DNA sequence: TGTGCCAGCAGCCTCGGGGTTGGCACAGATATGCAGTATTTT.

The V call is TRBV6-5, the J call TRBJ1-2; 12 nucleotides match TRBD1. This CDR3 contains 14 residues. Trimming removed 7 bases from V and 6 bases from J; junction bases left unmatched: 6. Germline V gene sequence: CDR1 MNHEY, CDR2 SVGAGI. The CDR3 sequence is CASTEGQGADGYTF. The CDR3 DNA is TGTGCCAGCACCGAGGGACAGGGGGCAGATGGCTACACCTTC.

The chain has TRBV3-1 (or the pseudogene TRBV3-2) and TRBJ1-6, with TRBD1 matching over 7 bases. Losses at the gene ends were 4 bases for V and 7 bases for J; bases not matched to a gene: 7. The germline V gene encodes CDR1 LGHDT and CDR2 YNNKEL (reference sequence). This CDR3 spans 15 amino acids. CDR3 sequence reads: CASSPLTGVNSPLHF. The CDR3 nucleotides read TGTGCCAGCAGCCCCTTAACAGGGGTCAATTCACCCCTCCACTTT.

Only a few counts were recorded for this clone. The genes are TRBV5-4 and TRBJ2-5; 10 nucleotides match TRBD1. The CDR3 is 17 amino acids. Looked up from germline, CDR1 is SGHNT and CDR2 is YYREEE (reference sequence). V shed 4 bases, J shed 5 bases, and the junction held 14 bases outside the gene matches. The CDR3, as DNA: TGTGCCAGCAGCCTGAGGCGGATGGGACAGGGGCGCGAGACCCAGTACTTC. The encoded protein is CASSLRRMGQGRETQYF.

V and J are TRBV5-5 and TRBJ2-7, with 14 bases that match TRBD2. The CDR3 extends over 18 amino acids. V shed 3 bases and J 0 bases; nucleotides not matched to a gene: 8. Germline values: CDR1 SGHKS, CDR2 YYEKEE (reference sequence). In DNA, the CDR3 is TGTGCCAGCAGCTCTTTATTTGGGACTAGCGGGGGCTCCTACGAGCAGTACTTC. This codes for CASSSLFGTSGGSYEQYF. Based on the CDR3 plus reference TRBV5-5 and TRBJ2-7, the full variable domain is DAGVTQSPTHLIKTRGQQVTLRCSPISGHKSVSWYQQVLGQGPQFIFQYYEKEERGRGNFPDRFSARQFPNYSSELNVNALLLGDSALYLCASSSLFGTSGGSYEQYFGPGTRLTVT.

V and J are TRBV6-5 and TRBJ2-7, with 11 bases matching TRBD2. Losses at the gene ends were 5 bases for V and 3 bases for J; bases not matched to a gene: 3. The germline CDR1 and CDR2 sequences are MNHEY and SVGAGI. This CDR3 spans 14 amino acids. The CDR3 coding sequence is TGTGCCAGCAGTATAGCGGGGGGGCACTACGAGCAGTACTTC. Protein sequence: CASSIAGGHYEQYF.

The V call is TRBV28, the J call TRBJ1-5; D gene unclear. Germline V gives CDR1 MDHEN, CDR2 SYDVKM. The CDR3 consists of 17 residues. Trimming took off 4 bases at V and 0 bases at J, with 16 bases between the two ends. The CDR3, as DNA: TGTGCCAGCAGTTCGAGGAGGGAGGGCGATAGCAATCAGCCCCAGCATTTT. Residues: CASSSRREGDSNQPQHF. The full variable domain, completed using reference TRBV28 and TRBJ1-5, is DVKVTQSSRYLVKRTGEKVFLECVQDMDHENMFWYRQDPGLGLRLIYFSYDVKMKEKGDIPEGYSVSREKKERFSLILESASTNQTSMYLCASSSRREGDSNQPQHFGDGTRLSIL.

The chain has TRBV18 and TRBJ1-4; 7 bases fit TRBD1. The V segment lost 4 bases and the J segment 6 bases; nucleotides outside the gene matches: 14. Germline lookup yields CDR1 KGHSH and CDR2 LQKENI. This CDR3 region has 17 residues. The CDR3 region has the DNA TGTGCCAGCTCACGGGACAGCAGGAATACGTTCGATGAAAAACTGTTTTTT. Translated, it gives CASSRDSRNTFDEKLFF.

This chain links TRBV30 with TRBJ2-2; D might be TRBD2 (6 bases). Germline V lookup: CDR1 GTSNPN, CDR2 SVGIG (reference sequence). The V and J ends lost 3 bases and 6 bases respectively, with 14 bases between them. CDR3 length: 14 amino acids. DNA for the CDR3: TGTGCCTGGAGATGGGACTCCCGTGCCGGGGAGCTGTTTTTT. Encoded protein: CAWRWDSRAGELFF.

The J gene is TRBJ1-1, the V gene TRBV28; 10 bases align to TRBD1. The CDR3 covers 15 residues. V shed 4 bases, J shed 6 bases, and the junction held 8 bases outside the gene matches. Germline V gene data show CDR1 as MDHEN and CDR2 as SYDVKM. The CDR3 bases are TGTGCCAGCAGTTCCCTCCGGACAGGGGGGGCTGAAGCTTTCTTT. Translated: CASSSLRTGGAEAFF.